Listed here are 28 T cell receptor beta chains from one sample, sequenced in a study of cytomegalovirus exposure and HLA in healthy donors (dated by TCRdb to about 2017). Library generation was performed with the immunoSEQ multiplex PCR assay. For the multiplex PCR, a mixture combining 60 forward primers for TCR Vbeta segments and 13 reverse primers for TCR Jbeta segments was used. Imported from immuneACCESS, the table was reduced by TCRdb to in-frame sequences with V and J called. These copies leave out some clones; in studies compared against another copy, an unresolved V gene accounts for under half, and the cause of the remainder is not known. This sample holds tens of thousands of clones; around 82% were observed only once. The ten largest clones take up nearly 6% of the sample. The sequenced sample was PBMCs. These TCRs come from a male donor in good health and CMV-seronegative.

The V and J genes are TRBV7-2 and TRBJ2-7; 8 nucleotides align to TRBD1. The CDR3 extends over 14 amino acids. CDR1 is SGHTA, CDR2 FQGNSA, per germline. With V trimmed by 1 base and J by 3 bases, 2 bases remained unmatched. The CDR3 bases are TGTGCCAGCAGCTTAGTCGGACAGGGCTACGAGCAGTACTTC. Translating gives CASSLVGQGYEQYF.

J is TRBJ2-7 and V is TRBV6-1, with D perhaps matching TRBD2 (6 bases). From germline, CDR1 is MNHNS and CDR2 SASEGT. The CDR3 is 17 residues long. V was shortened by 3 bases and J by 0 bases, with 18 bases between the two germline ends. The chain's CDR3 is CASSELGGGSFSYEQYF. For the CDR3, the DNA is TGTGCCAGCAGTGAGTTGGGAGGAGGATCATTCTCCTACGAGCAGTACTTC.

V is TRBV10-3 and J is TRBJ1-2; no definite D call. V was shortened by 1 base and J by 4 bases, with 10 bases between the two germline ends. Germline V CDR1 and CDR2: ENHRY, SYGVKD. This CDR3 region has 14 residues. The CDR3 is CAISELPSGYGYTF. The DNA for the CDR3 is TGTGCCATCAGTGAGTTGCCTAGCGGCTATGGCTACACCTTC.

This clone occurred a few times. V is TRBV30 and J is TRBJ2-6; 11 bases are shared with TRBD1. J was trimmed by 0 bases and V by 5 bases; bases with no gene match: 3. Looked up from germline, CDR1 is GTSNPN and CDR2 is SVGIG (reference sequence). The CDR3 sequence is 16 residues long. The DNA for the CDR3 is TGTGCCTGGGGGGACAGGGGGAGCTCTGGGGCCAACGTCCTGACTTTC. Residues: CAWGDRGSSGANVLTF. The whole variable domain, filled in from reference TRBV30 and TRBJ2-6, reads SQTIHQWPATLVQPVGSPLSLECTVEGTSNPNLYWYRQAAGRGLQLLFYSVGIGQISSEVPQNLSASRPQDRQFILSSKKLLLSDSGFYLCAWGDRGSSGANVLTFGAGSRLTVL.

This clone showed up just once. V and J are TRBV6-5 and TRBJ1-4; D may be TRBD1 (5 bases). Germline CDR1 is MNHEY and CDR2 is SVGAGI. This CDR3 region has 15 residues. V was pared by 0 bases and J by 8 bases, with 13 bases between. CDR3 sequence reads: CASSYSGRGVEKLFF. The CDR3 DNA sequence: TGTGCCAGCAGTTACTCCGGGCGGGGGGTCGAAAAACTGTTTTTT.

The chain recombines TRBV4-3 with TRBJ1-1; 7 nucleotides line up with TRBD1. V lost 1 base, J lost 1 base, and 12 bases stayed unmatched. The CDR3 is made up of 18 amino acids. Germline CDR1 reads LGHNA; CDR2 reads YSLEER. For the CDR3, the DNA is TGCGCCAGCAGCCAAGCAGAGGGGGCGAAGTATAGGAACACTGAAGCTTTCTTT. Translated, it gives CASSQAEGAKYRNTEAFF.

The chain links TRBV9 to TRBJ2-5; 9 bases match TRBD2. J gave up 6 bases and V 0 bases, and 9 bases lay outside the gene matches. Germline CDR1 reads SGDLS; CDR2 reads YYNGEE. This CDR3 contains 16 residues. CDR3 DNA: TGTGCCAGCAGCGTAGAAGAAGCGGGGGGCCGTCAGACCCAGTACTTC. The encoded protein is CASSVEEAGGRQTQYF.

The rearrangement joins TRBV2 to TRBJ2-1, with 8 bases lining up with TRBD1. Germline lookup yields CDR1 SNHLY and CDR2 FYNNEI. V shed 9 bases, J shed 6 bases, and the junction held 1 base outside the gene matches. This CDR3 comprises 11 residues. CDR3 nucleotides: TGTGCCAGGGACAGGGCCAATGAGCAGTTCTTC. It specifies CARDRANEQFF.

J is TRBJ2-2 and V is TRBV5-6; TRBD2 is a possible D gene (5 bases). The CDR3 extends over 15 amino acids. V gave up 1 base and J gave up 1 base, with 8 bases separating them. CDR1 SGHDT and CDR2 YYEEEE come from the germline V gene. CDR3 protein: CASSLMDLNTGELFF. In DNA, the CDR3 is TGTGCCAGCAGCTTGATGGACTTGAACACCGGGGAGCTGTTTTTT.

The chain is built from TRBV7-2 and TRBJ1-2, with 9 bases that match TRBD1. Germline V lookup: CDR1 SGHTA, CDR2 FQGNSA. V shed 0 bases and J 5 bases; nucleotides not matched to a gene: 4. The CDR3 loop spans 15 amino acids. The CDR3: CASSLAVGQGYGYTF. The CDR3 region has the DNA TGTGCCAGCAGCTTAGCGGTGGGACAGGGTTATGGCTACACCTTC.

The rearrangement links TRBV7-8 to TRBJ2-3, with 10 bases that match TRBD1. This CDR3 contains 20 residues. V shed 3 bases, J shed 1 base, and the junction held 16 bases outside the gene matches. CDR1 is SGHVS, CDR2 FQNEAQ, per germline. CDR3 coding DNA: TGTGCCAGCAGCTTCCCGTCTAGAACGGGACAGGGGATGGGCACAGATACGCAGTATTTT. Amino acid sequence: CASSFPSRTGQGMGTDTQYF.

This rearrangement joins TRBV19 to TRBJ2-6; D remains ambiguous. Germline CDR1 and CDR2: LNHDA and SQIVND (reference sequence). This CDR3 region has 15 residues. V dropped 3 bases and J dropped 4 bases, with 10 bases sitting between them. CDR3: CASSIELVGANVLTF. The CDR3 bases are TGTGCCAGTAGTATTGAACTGGTGGGGGCCAACGTCCTGACTTTC.

The V call is TRBV27, the J call TRBJ1-2, with TRBD1 matching 9 bases. Trimming removed 4 bases from V and 3 bases from J; junction bases left unmatched: 12. In germline, CDR1 is MNHEY, CDR2 SMNVEV (reference sequence). There are 17 residues in the CDR3. The CDR3 here is CASSSRRGQGYYYGYTF. The CDR3 DNA sequence: TGTGCCAGCAGTTCACGCCGGGGACAGGGTTATTACTATGGCTACACCTTC.

This clone was counted between two and nine times. The chain combines TRBV4-3 with TRBJ1-1; the D gene is possibly TRBD1 (6 bases). The V gene's germline CDR1 is LGHNA and CDR2 YSLEER. CDR3 length: 14 amino acids. The V gene lost 4 bases and the J gene lost 1 base, with 10 bases spanning the gap. This CDR3 is CASSLGGGNTEAFF. For the CDR3, the DNA is TGCGCCAGCAGCCTAGGGGGGGGGAACACTGAAGCTTTCTTT.

This sequence joins TRBV7-2 and TRBJ1-1, with a possible D match to TRBD1 (6 bases). The CDR3 sequence is 14 residues long. With 3 bases removed from V and 0 bases from J, the gap between germline ends came to 8 bases. Germline V gene sequence: CDR1 SGHTA, CDR2 FQGNSA. For the CDR3, the DNA is TGTGCCAGCAGCTTCTCAGGGGTGAACACTGAAGCTTTCTTT. Translation: CASSFSGVNTEAFF.

The V gene is TRBV9, the J gene TRBJ2-7, with 11 positions matching TRBD1. The CDR3 has 15 residues. V shed 3 bases and J 6 bases; nucleotides not matched to a gene: 8. The V gene's germline CDR1 is SGDLS and CDR2 YYNGEE. CDR3 residues: CASSGQDRGPGEQYF. In DNA form, the CDR3 reads TGTGCCAGCAGCGGGCAGGACAGGGGGCCTGGCGAGCAGTACTTC.

CDR3 nucleotide sequence: TGTGCCTGGAGTGAAAACAGGGGCGGCTATGGCTACACCTTC. Protein: CAWSENRGGYGYTF. This rearrangement joins TRBV30 to TRBJ1-2; 7 bases align to TRBD1. The CDR3 has 14 residues. Looked up from germline, CDR1 is GTSNPN and CDR2 is SVGIG (reference sequence). V was clipped by 1 base and J by 4 bases; unmatched bases: 6.

The chain links TRBV5-1 to TRBJ2-5; 15 bases line up with TRBD2. The germline V gene encodes CDR1 SGHRS and CDR2 YFSETQ. With V trimmed by 3 bases and J by 5 bases, 5 bases remained unmatched. The CDR3 spans 16 residues. CDR3 sequence reads: CASSSGLAGGWETQYF. CDR3 sequence (DNA): TGCGCCAGCAGCTCGGGACTAGCGGGGGGCTGGGAGACCCAGTACTTC.

The chain combines TRBV4-1 with TRBJ1-1; D call uncertain. This CDR3 contains 16 residues. Germline assignment: CDR1 MGHRA and CDR2 YSYEKL. V dropped 1 base and J dropped 0 bases, with 12 bases sitting between them. CDR3 loop: CASSQGALAMNTEAFF. The CDR3 DNA sequence: TGCGCCAGCAGCCAAGGCGCATTAGCGATGAACACTGAAGCTTTCTTT.

The rearrangement links TRBV7-2 to TRBJ2-3; TRBD1 aligns across 8 bases. V was pared by 5 bases and J by 3 bases, with 13 bases of the junction left unmatched. This CDR3 is built from 17 residues. Germline CDR1 SGHTA, CDR2 FQGNSA. The CDR3 DNA reads as TGTGCCAGCAGCCCCCTCCTGGACAGGGTGGGAACAGATACGCAGTATTTT. Translating it yields CASSPLLDRVGTDTQYF. The full variable domain, completed using reference TRBV7-2 and TRBJ2-3, is GAGVSQSPSNKVTEKGKDVELRCDPISGHTALYWYRQSLGQGLEFLIYFQGNSAPDKSGLPSDRFSAERTGGSVSTLTIQRTQQEDSAVYLCASSPLLDRVGTDTQYFGPGTRLTVL.

V is TRBV4-2 and J is TRBJ1-2; the match to TRBD1 covers 8 bases. The CDR3 runs to 16 residues. J gave up 6 bases and V 0 bases, and 9 bases lay outside the gene matches. Germline CDR1 LGHNA, CDR2 YNFKEQ. The CDR3 region is CASSQDPDRVGDGYTF. The CDR3 coding sequence is TGTGCCAGCAGCCAAGATCCGGACAGGGTAGGTGATGGCTACACCTTC.

The V call is TRBV19, the J call TRBJ1-1, with D possibly being TRBD1 (6 bases). The CDR3 loop spans 15 amino acids. The V and J ends lost 8 bases and 7 bases respectively, with 23 bases between them. Germline CDR1 LNHDA, CDR2 SQIVND (reference sequence). CDR3 nucleotide sequence: TGTGCCAGTCAAGCACGAAGGGGGGGGAAGGATGAAGCTTTCTTT. Translated, it gives CASQARRGGKDEAFF.

Written as DNA, the CDR3 is TGTGCCTGGGACAGGCAATGGGGCTATGGCTACACCTTC. Translation: CAWDRQWGYGYTF. This chain connects TRBV30 to TRBJ1-2; a weak D match, TRBD1 (6 bases). Trimming stripped 5 bases from V and 4 bases from J, with 14 bases between. This CDR3 has 13 residues. Germline CDR1 GTSNPN, CDR2 SVGIG (reference sequence). The full variable domain, with the rest looked up from reference TRBV30 and TRBJ1-2, is SQTIHQWPATLVQPVGSPLSLECTVEGTSNPNLYWYRQAAGRGLQLLFYSVGIGQISSEVPQNLSASRPQDRQFILSSKKLLLSDSGFYLCAWDRQWGYGYTFGSGTRLTVV.

This clone was recorded a few times. V and J are TRBV4-2 and TRBJ2-7, with 12 bases aligning to TRBD2. The V gene's germline CDR1 is LGHNA and CDR2 YNFKEQ. Trimming removed 0 bases from V and 1 base from J; junction bases left unmatched: 10. The CDR3 length is 19 residues. CDR3 amino acids: CASSQDAGLAGRLSYEQYF. Here the CDR3 DNA reads TGTGCCAGCAGCCAAGATGCCGGACTAGCGGGGAGACTTTCCTACGAGCAGTACTTC.

The CDR3 region has the DNA TGTGCCGCCAGAGGGCTAACCGGGGAGCTGTTTTTT. Translation: CAARGLTGELFF. V is TRBV19 and J is TRBJ2-2; a possible D gene is TRBD2 (5 bases). The germline V and J ends were trimmed by 11 bases and 5 bases, with 12 bases remaining between them. This CDR3 contains 12 residues. Germline-derived CDR1 and CDR2 are LNHDA and SQIVND (reference sequence).

This clone was counted a few times. The chain links TRBV27 to TRBJ1-2; TRBD1 might be the D (5 bases). The V gene lost 5 bases and the J gene lost 6 bases, with 13 bases spanning the gap. The CDR3 runs 13 residues. CDR1 is MNHEY, CDR2 SMNVEV, per germline (reference sequence). CDR3 region: CASSEPGGNGYTF. DNA of the CDR3: TGTGCCAGCAGTGAGCCGGGGGGAAATGGCTACACCTTC.

This chain uses TRBV7-2 with TRBJ1-3, with a possible D match to TRBD1 (5 bases). Germline CDR1 and CDR2: SGHTA and FQGNSA. The CDR3 is made up of 15 amino acids. Deletions cut 1 base from V and 4 bases from J, with 11 bases between. This CDR3 is CASSLVGREGNTIYF. In DNA form, the CDR3 reads TGTGCCAGCAGCTTAGTAGGCAGGGAAGGAAACACCATATATTTT.

This chain connects TRBV9 to TRBJ1-2; 9 nucleotides align to TRBD1. Trimming took 2 bases from V and 6 from J; bases not matched to a gene: 5. There are 14 residues in the CDR3. Germline-derived CDR1 and CDR2 are SGDLS and YYNGEE. CDR3 sequence (DNA): TGTGCCAGCAGCGTCACACAGGGGGCGGATGGCTACACCTTC. Its protein product is CASSVTQGADGYTF. Drawing the rest from reference TRBV9 and TRBJ1-2, the complete variable domain is DSGVTQTPKHLITATGQRVTLRCSPRSGDLSVYWYQQSLDQGLQFLIQYYNGEERAKGNILERFSAQQFPDLHSELNLSSLELGDSALYFCASSVTQGADGYTFGSGTRLTVV.